The table lists the clone carrying this T cell receptor (beta chain) with a few counts. Clones were sequenced by immunoSEQ multiplex PCR, and TCRdb holds only the in-frame ones, with some missing. The repertoire holds a few hundred thousand clones, with less than 85% as singletons. The germline V gene has CDR1 SQVTM and CDR2 ANQGSEA. This CDR3 spans 12 amino acids. The V segment lost 6 bases and the J segment 4 bases; nucleotides outside the gene matches: 3. This specimen comes from a study of blood T cell repertoires in COVID-19. V and J are TRBV29-1 and TRBJ1-2, with 9 bases fitting TRBD1. This TCR derives from a woman between 18 and 29 years old with acute or convalescent COVID-19. The sample was peripheral blood. CDR3 DNA: TGCAGCGTCGGGGACAGGGTCTATGGCTACACCTTC. Its protein is CSVGDRVYGYTF.